The 4 T cell receptor beta chains presented below share a single source sample, sequenced in a study of cytomegalovirus exposure and HLA in healthy donors. The PCR was carried out with 60 Vbeta primers and 13 Jbeta primers. The repertoire was sequenced with immunoSEQ multiplex PCR; TCRdb's copy has only in-frame clones and lacks some. The sample lists more than 95,000 clones; 65% to 80% were seen once. Material: PBMCs. These receptors all stem from a woman in her thirties or forties in good health and CMV-seropositive.

The chain is built from TRBV28 and TRBJ2-3; TRBD2 matches at 11 bases. This CDR3 has 19 amino acids. In germline, CDR1 is MDHEN, CDR2 SYDVKM. V shed 1 base and J 5 bases; nucleotides not matched to a gene: 14. CDR3 region: CASSLLGTSGSPLKDTQYF. DNA for the CDR3: TGTGCCAGCAGTTTATTGGGAACTAGCGGGAGCCCCTTGAAAGATACGCAGTATTTT.

The chain links TRBV28 to TRBJ2-2; a weak D match, TRBD1 (6 bases). The germline V gene encodes CDR1 MDHEN and CDR2 SYDVKM. The V end was cut by 3 bases, the J end by 5 bases, with 10 bases between. This CDR3 is 14 amino acids long. The CDR3 protein is CASSFTGFTGELFF. The CDR3 DNA sequence: TGTGCCAGCAGTTTTACAGGGTTTACCGGGGAGCTGTTTTTT.

The chain is built from TRBV11-2 and TRBJ1-6; D gene ambiguous. V was clipped by 0 bases and J by 10 bases, with 7 bases between them. Germline loops: CDR1 SGHAT, CDR2 FQNNGV. The CDR3 is 13 amino acids. The CDR3 DNA follows: TGTGCCAGCAGCTTAGATGCGGGATCACCCCTCCACTTT. Translation gives CASSLDAGSPLHF.

J is TRBJ2-3 and V is TRBV27, with D perhaps matching TRBD2 (5 bases). The CDR3 length is 15 residues. Germline CDR1 MNHEY, CDR2 SMNVEV (reference sequence). The V and J ends lost 3 bases and 0 bases respectively, with 10 bases between them. CDR3 bases: TGTGCCAGCAGTTTTATCGGGATGAGCACAGATACGCAGTATTTT. This codes for CASSFIGMSTDTQYF.